Listed here are 18 T cell receptor beta chains from one sample, sequenced in a study of blood T cell repertoires in COVID-19. Some clones are missing from TCRdb's copy, which holds only in-frame ones; the method was immunoSEQ multiplex PCR. Among hundreds of thousands of clones listed, about 88% were seen once. The sequencing input was peripheral blood. The receptors come from a man aged 18 to 30 with COVID-19, enrolled during active disease.

The rearrangement uses TRBV14 and TRBJ2-1; tentatively, D is TRBD2 (5 bases). V lost 0 bases to trimming and J lost 2 bases, with 11 bases between them. Germline V lookup: CDR1 SGHDN, CDR2 FVKESK. The CDR3 is 16 amino acids. CDR3 nucleotide sequence: TGTGCCAGCAGCCAAGACTTTCGGGGTCCCTACAATGAGCAGTTCTTC. Translated: CASSQDFRGPYNEQFF.

This clone appeared once. The chain has TRBV19 and TRBJ1-1; D gene uncertain. V gave up 6 bases and J gave up 2 bases, with 10 bases separating them. Per the germline V gene, CDR1 is LNHDA and CDR2 is SQIVND (reference sequence). This CDR3 has 13 residues. The chain's CDR3 is CASSRRVNTEAFF. CDR3 coding DNA: TGTGCCAGTAGCCGACGGGTTAACACTGAAGCTTTCTTT. The entire variable domain, with the rest obtained from reference TRBV19 and TRBJ1-1, is as follows: DGGITQSPKYLFRKEGQNVTLSCEQNLNHDAMYWYRQDPGQGLRLIYYSQIVNDFQKGDIAEGYSVSREKKESFPLTVTSAQKNPTAFYLCASSRRVNTEAFFGQGTRLTVV.

The chain combines TRBV15 with TRBJ2-5; 12 nucleotides match TRBD1. Germline V CDR1 and CDR2: LNHNV, YYDKDF (reference sequence). Trimming at V came to 4 bases and at J to 5 bases, leaving 8 bases not matched to a gene. This CDR3 region has 16 residues. The CDR3 DNA reads TGTGCCACCAGCACTAGGGACAGGGGGCTCGGGGAGACCCAGTACTTC. This encodes CATSTRDRGLGETQYF.

The chain is built from TRBV19 and TRBJ1-2, with 9 nucleotides matching TRBD1. The CDR3 runs to 13 residues. J gave up 5 bases and V 6 bases, and 4 bases lay outside the gene matches. Germline V lookup: CDR1 LNHDA, CDR2 SQIVND (reference sequence). The CDR3 bases are TGTGCCAGTAGCACAGGGGGCGGGTATGGCTACACCTTC. Amino acid sequence: CASSTGGGYGYTF.

This clone is a singleton in its sample. This chain uses TRBV11-3 with TRBJ2-4; D is perhaps TRBD2 (5 bases). The germline V gene encodes CDR1 SGHNT and CDR2 YENEEA. The CDR3 covers 14 residues. V lost 2 bases to trimming and J lost 4 bases, with 9 bases between them. The CDR3 here is CASSLREGKNIQYF. The CDR3, as DNA: TGTGCCAGCAGCTTACGAGAGGGTAAAAACATTCAGTACTTC.

The V gene is TRBV15, the J gene TRBJ1-4, with 7 positions matching TRBD1. The CDR3 spans 16 residues. Trimming cost V 3 bases and J 8 bases; bases outside gene matches: 12. Looked up from germline, CDR1 is LNHNV and CDR2 is YYDKDF (reference sequence). The CDR3: CATSRSSSGQREKLFF. DNA of the CDR3: TGTGCCACCAGCAGGAGCTCCTCGGGACAGAGGGAAAAACTGTTTTTT.

The chain joins TRBV7-9 to TRBJ1-1; a possible D gene is TRBD1 (5 bases). The germline V gene encodes CDR1 SEHNR and CDR2 FQNEAQ (reference sequence). The CDR3 length is 13 residues. V lost 11 bases and J 3 bases, leaving 16 bases between the germline ends. CDR3 loop: CADQIIGDTEAFF. As DNA, the CDR3 is TGTGCCGACCAGATCATAGGGGACACTGAAGCTTTCTTT.

V and J are TRBV7-2 and TRBJ2-5; D perhaps matches TRBD2 (7 bases). Germline V gene lookup returns CDR1 SGHTA and CDR2 FQGNSA. The V end lost 5 bases, the J end lost 5 bases, and 24 bases lay between the germline ends. There are 17 residues in the CDR3. CDR3 nucleotide sequence: TGTGCCAGCAGCCCTACCGGGCGGGGGCCGCAGAGGGAGACCCAGTACTTC. This codes for CASSPTGRGPQRETQYF.

This chain uses TRBV5-1 with TRBJ1-4; 8 bases fit TRBD1. CDR3 length equals 16 residues. CDR1 and CDR2 from the germline V gene are SGHRS and YFSETQ. The trim removed 4 bases at V and 5 bases at J, leaving 10 bases unmatched. The CDR3 is CASSGQGQGANEKLFF. CDR3 DNA: TGCGCCAGCAGCGGCCAAGGACAGGGTGCCAATGAAAAACTGTTTTTT.

A remark on this clone: One end of the junction varies from germline; a read error may be responsible. The V and J genes are TRBV11-1 and TRBJ1-2, with TRBD1 matching 8 bases. This CDR3 is built from 16 residues. The germline V gene has CDR1 SGHAT and CDR2 FQDESV (reference sequence). The CDR3 DNA reads TGTGCCAGCAGCTTTGGGACAGGCTTGTATAACGATGGCTACACCTTC. This gives the protein CASSFGTGLYNDGYTF.

The chain uses TRBV9 and TRBJ2-3; D is possibly TRBD1 (6 bases). This CDR3 has 16 amino acids. Germline V gene data show CDR1 as SGDLS and CDR2 as YYNGEE. Deletions cut 3 bases from V and 4 bases from J, with 18 bases between. The CDR3 nucleotides are TGTGCCAGCAGCGGACAGGAGCAAAAGGTACCAGATACGCAGTATTTT. Amino acid sequence: CASSGQEQKVPDTQYF.

The chain recombines TRBV20-1 with TRBJ1-5; possible D gene TRBD1, 5 bases. Germline-derived CDR1 and CDR2 are DFQATT and SNEGSKA (reference sequence). The CDR3 has 14 residues. Trimming removed 3 bases from V and 2 bases from J, with 11 bases in between. CDR3 residues: CSASEGAGNQPQHF. The CDR3 DNA sequence: TGCAGTGCTAGTGAAGGGGCCGGCAATCAGCCCCAGCATTTT.

The chain is built from TRBV19 and TRBJ2-5; 8 bases match TRBD2. Per germline, CDR1 LNHDA and CDR2 SQIVND (reference sequence). With 6 bases clipped from V and 4 bases from J, the junction kept 4 bases outside the gene matches. The CDR3 length is 13 residues. The CDR3 here is CASSWTSIETQYF. CDR3 nucleotide sequence: TGTGCCAGTAGCTGGACTAGCATAGAGACCCAGTACTTC.

This clone was counted once. V is TRBV24-1 and J is TRBJ2-1; D call uncertain. The germline CDR1 and CDR2 sequences are KGHDR and SFDVKD. The CDR3 extends over 13 amino acids. The V and J ends lost 2 bases and 6 bases respectively, with 7 bases between them. CDR3 residues: CATSDSPFNEQFF. CDR3 DNA: TGTGCCACCAGTGATTCCCCGTTCAATGAGCAGTTCTTC.

The chain is built from TRBV4-2 and TRBJ2-2; 7 nucleotides match TRBD2. The CDR3 sequence is 16 residues long. Per germline, CDR1 LGHNA and CDR2 YNFKEQ. With 4 bases clipped from V and 4 bases from J, the junction kept 9 bases outside the gene matches. The CDR3 DNA is TGTGCCAGCAGCCGGACCACAACGGGGGGCACCGGGGAGCTGTTTTTT. Its protein product is CASSRTTTGGTGELFF.

This rearrangement joins TRBV14 to TRBJ2-1; no reliable D call. Germline values: CDR1 SGHDN, CDR2 FVKESK. The CDR3 has 14 amino acids. Trimming took off 5 bases at V and 12 bases at J, with 20 bases between the two ends. The chain's CDR3 is CASSSRSGSFGQFF. CDR3 nucleotides: TGTGCCAGCAGCTCTCGATCCGGGTCATTCGGGCAGTTCTTC.

This sequence joins TRBV6-5 and TRBJ2-1; D gene unclear. The length of the CDR3 is 14 residues. Germline V lookup: CDR1 MNHEY, CDR2 SVGAGI. The V end lost 2 bases, the J end lost 1 base, and 6 bases lay between the germline ends. In nucleotides, the CDR3 is TGTGCCAGCAGTTACGGTCAGTCCTACAATGAGCAGTTCTTC. It encodes CASSYGQSYNEQFF.

The chain combines TRBV16 with TRBJ2-7; 9 positions agree with TRBD1. Germline V gives CDR1 KGHSY, CDR2 FQNENV. The CDR3 loop spans 15 amino acids. J lost 5 bases, V lost 3 bases, and 8 bases had no gene match. The CDR3 loop is CASSHRQGGVHEQYF. For the CDR3, the DNA is TGTGCCAGCAGCCACCGACAGGGGGGAGTACACGAGCAGTACTTC.